This passage covers 7 T cell receptor beta chains from one sample sequenced in a study of Graves' ophthalmopathy and Graves' hyperthyroidism. RNA transcripts were the source from which TCR beta CDR3 regions were amplified. HTBI-primed first-round RT-PCR preceded second-round multiplex PCR. TCRdb reprocessed the multiplex PCR reads via MiXCR and lists one record per CDR3 protein. The repertoire holds about 400,000 distinct CDR3 sequences, with 15% as singletons. The specimen sequenced was peripheral blood. The receptor source for this set is a woman between 18 and 29 years old with stable Graves' hyperthyroidism.

The chain combines TRBV6-2 or TRBV6-3 with TRBJ1-1; 7 bases line up with TRBD1. V trimming: 1 base; J trimming: 0 bases; junction bases outside the gene matches: 11. The CDR3 runs to 18 residues. Germline-derived CDR1 and CDR2 are MNHEY and SVGEGT. CDR3 loop: CASSYFTTGRGMNTEAFF. CDR3 coding DNA: TGTGCCAGCAGTTACTTTACGACAGGGAGAGGCATGAACACTGAAGCTTTCTTT.

This clonotype was counted only a few times. The genes are TRBV6-5 and TRBJ1-1, with 7 bases matching TRBD1. J gave up 0 bases and V 5 bases, and 6 bases lay outside the gene matches. Per germline, CDR1 MNHEY and CDR2 SVGAGI. The CDR3 spans 15 residues. The CDR3 sequence is CASSVSTGMNTEAFF. CDR3 coding DNA: TGTGCCAGCAGTGTATCGACAGGGATGAACACTGAAGCTTTCTTT.

The table lists this clonotype with many counts. The chain uses TRBV6-5 and TRBJ2-2; TRBD2 matches 10 bases. The junction had 1 base not matched to a gene; V was cut back by 5 bases and J by 1 base. The CDR3 has 15 amino acids. The V gene's germline CDR1 is MNHEY and CDR2 SVGAGI. Here the CDR3 reads CASSRLAGNTGELFF. DNA of the CDR3: TGTGCCAGCAGTCGACTAGCGGGGAACACCGGGGAGCTGTTTTTT.

This clonotype was detected ten times or more. This rearrangement joins TRBV29-1 to TRBJ1-5; 8 nucleotides align to TRBD1. The CDR3 extends over 13 amino acids. V was pared by 4 bases and J by 7 bases, with 6 bases of the junction left unmatched. Germline CDR1 reads SQVTM; CDR2 reads ANQGSEA. The CDR3 protein is CSVADRVEQPQHF. The CDR3 coding sequence is TGCAGCGTTGCGGACAGGGTGGAACAGCCCCAGCATTTT.

This clonotype was detected many times. V gene TRBV6-2 or TRBV6-3 combines with J gene TRBJ1-2; TRBD1 is a possible D gene (6 bases). CDR3 length: 13 residues. CDR1 MNHEY and CDR2 SVGEGT come from the germline V gene. The germline V and J ends were trimmed by 6 bases and 8 bases, with 16 bases remaining between them. The CDR3 reads CASSRSTGTGYTF. The CDR3 nucleotides are TGTGCCAGCAGCCGTTCTACAGGGACGGGCTACACCTTC.

The CDR3 spells CASSGKGTGELFF. DNA of the CDR3: TGTGCCAGCTCGGGAAAGGGGACCGGGGAGCTGTTTTTT. The J gene is TRBJ2-2, the V gene TRBV5-5; the D gene could be TRBD1 or TRBD2 (5 bases each). CDR1 is SGHKS, CDR2 YYEKEE, per germline (reference sequence). V dropped 7 bases and J dropped 5 bases, with 12 bases sitting between them. This CDR3 has 13 residues.

Ten or more counts support this clonotype. V and J are TRBV6-2 or TRBV6-3 and TRBJ2-5, with a weak D call TRBD2 (5 bases). CDR1 and CDR2 (germline): MNHEY, SVGEGT. The CDR3 is 14 amino acids. V was cut by 4 bases and J by 1 base, with 10 bases left in between. CDR3 loop: CASSSPGVQETQYF. The CDR3 region has the DNA TGTGCCAGCAGTTCCCCCGGGGTCCAAGAGACCCAGTACTTC.